This T cell receptor beta chain appears in the sequencing data of a study of T-cell memory formation after mild COVID-19. Turning to the study itself: Largely, the TCR clusters proved donor specific.

5'RACE primed from the constant segment yielded TCR alpha and TCR beta cDNA libraries bearing sample barcodes and UMIs. TCRdb reprocessed the 5' RACE reads with MiXCR, giving one entry per CDR3 protein. The repertoire holds 470,000 or so distinct CDR3 sequences, with about 20% as singletons. The receptor comes from an adult woman who had mild COVID-19 (a few samples of this study predate the infection). Cell type and time point are not known. Sequencing was done on a sample of PBMCs or a T cell subset sorted from them (not recorded which).

CDR3 amino acids: CASRLGTGDFSSTDTQYF. The CDR3 coding sequence is TGTGCCAGCCGCTTGGGGACAGGGGACTTCTCTAGCACAGATACGCAGTATTTT. This chain joins TRBV12-3 or TRBV12-4 and TRBJ2-3; 10 bases are a match to TRBD1. The CDR3 spans 18 residues. J gave up 0 bases and V 8 bases, and 14 bases lay outside the gene matches.